This record covers a single TCR beta chain. Its antigen is unknown. TCRdb passed the 5' RACE reads through MiXCR, listing each CDR3 protein once. The sample contains about 470,000 distinct CDR3 sequences, roughly a quarter of which appear only once. The data are from a study of identical twins. Study-level points and caveats: Memory repertoires lacked the insertion deficit that abundant cord blood beta clonotypes showed.

This CDR3 is built from 15 residues. V lost 6 bases and J lost 7, with 19 bases in between. The sample was also linked to a second study, of T cells expressing NK-cell markers.

This chain links TRBV12-3 or TRBV12-4 with TRBJ2-1; a weak D match, TRBD2 (7 bases). This receptor was taken from a woman younger than 30 in good health. Sequencing input: CD4+ T cells sorted from blood. The CDR3 sequence: CASSYGGGGRNEQFF. The CDR3 coding sequence is TGTGCCAGCAGCTATGGAGGGGGGGGGCGAAATGAGCAGTTCTTC.